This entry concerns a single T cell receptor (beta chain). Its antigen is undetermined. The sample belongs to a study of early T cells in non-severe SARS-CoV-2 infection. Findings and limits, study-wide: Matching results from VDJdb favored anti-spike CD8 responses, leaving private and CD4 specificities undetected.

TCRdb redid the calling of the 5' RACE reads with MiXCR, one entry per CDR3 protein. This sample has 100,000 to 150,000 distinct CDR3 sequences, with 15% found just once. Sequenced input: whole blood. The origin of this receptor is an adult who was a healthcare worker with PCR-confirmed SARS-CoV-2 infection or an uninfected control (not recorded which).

The chain's CDR3 is CASSLGLQSGNTIYF. CDR3 DNA sequence: TGCGCCAGCAGCTTGGGTCTGCAATCTGGAAACACCATATATTTT. V and J are TRBV5-1 and TRBJ1-3; D unclear. Germline CDR1 is SGHRS and CDR2 is YFSETQ. The CDR3 is 15 amino acids. Trimming left V 0 bases short and J 1 base short, with 8 bases between.